The clone carrying this T cell receptor (beta chain) was counted between two and nine times. The antigen remains unidentified. Every donor gave 9 to 10 milliliters of peripheral blood. This sample stems from a study of blood T cells in healthy people across ages. A second PCR, run for about 7 to 12 cycles, used a sample-barcoded 5' primer plus a J-beta primer mix. TCRdb redid the calling of the 5' RACE reads with MiXCR, one entry per CDR3 protein. The sample shows 1.5 million or so distinct CDR3 sequences, around 39% of them seen only once. V was cut by 6 bases and J by 1 base, with 11 bases left in between. This CDR3 has 13 amino acids. The V gene's germline CDR1 is DFQATT and CDR2 SNEGSKA (reference sequence). Study findings and constraints: Per million T cells, TCR beta diversity dropped about linearly as age rose. As naive T cell percentage varied, TCR beta diversity correlated strongly with it.

The genes are TRBV20-1 and TRBJ2-3; D perhaps matches TRBD1 (5 bases). The sample consisted of blood. This clonotype was obtained from a woman between 18 and 30 years old in good health. The CDR3: CSASLTGTDTQYF. CDR3 coding DNA: TGCAGTGCCTCCCTGACAGGCACAGATACGCAGTATTTT.